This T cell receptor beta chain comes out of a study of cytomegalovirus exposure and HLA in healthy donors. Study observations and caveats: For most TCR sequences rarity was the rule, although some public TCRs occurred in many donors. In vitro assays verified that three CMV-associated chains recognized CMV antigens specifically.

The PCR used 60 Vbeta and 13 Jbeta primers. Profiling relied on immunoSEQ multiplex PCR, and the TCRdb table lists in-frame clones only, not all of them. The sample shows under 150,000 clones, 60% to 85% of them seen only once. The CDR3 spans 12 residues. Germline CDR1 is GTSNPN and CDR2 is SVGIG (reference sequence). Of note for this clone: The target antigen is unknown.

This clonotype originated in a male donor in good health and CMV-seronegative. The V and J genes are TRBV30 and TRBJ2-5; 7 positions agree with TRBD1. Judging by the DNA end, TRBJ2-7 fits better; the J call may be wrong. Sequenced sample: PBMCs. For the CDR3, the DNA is TGTGCCTGGCAGACAGGGACCGACGAGCAGTACTTC. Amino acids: CAWQTGTDEQYF.